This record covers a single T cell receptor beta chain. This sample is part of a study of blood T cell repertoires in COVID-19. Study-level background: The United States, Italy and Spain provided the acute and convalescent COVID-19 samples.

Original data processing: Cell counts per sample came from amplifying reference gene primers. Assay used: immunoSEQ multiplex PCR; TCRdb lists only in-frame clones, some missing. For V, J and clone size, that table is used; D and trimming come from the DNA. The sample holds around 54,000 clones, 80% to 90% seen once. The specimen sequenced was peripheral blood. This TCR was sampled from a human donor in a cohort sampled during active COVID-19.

DNA for the CDR3: TGCGCCAGCAGCCAAGAAAGAATAGGACTAGCGGGTGGCAATGAGCAGTTCTTC. Translated: CASSQERIGLAGGNEQFF. The chain is built from TRBV4-1 and TRBJ2-1, with 11 bases aligning to TRBD2. The CDR3 is 18 amino acids. J was trimmed by 6 bases and V by 0 bases; bases with no gene match: 10. CDR1 is MGHRA and CDR2 is YSYEKL in the germline V gene.